Each of the 22 T cell receptor beta chains below was sequenced from the same sample in a study of OX40 agonist ivuxolimab in advanced cancers. TCRdb keeps only in-frame clones here, not all; method: immunoSEQ multiplex PCR. The sample lists around 80,000 clones, roughly 90% occurring once. This specimen consisted of CD4+ or CD8+ T cells sorted from blood, obtained in a trial of the OX40 agonist ivuxolimab. The source of these receptors is an adult with an advanced solid tumor such as melanoma, head and neck, liver or kidney cancer.

The J gene is TRBJ2-7, the V gene TRBV15; the D gene is possibly TRBD1 (6 bases). The CDR3 extends over 13 amino acids. The V end was cut by 3 bases, the J end by 7 bases, with 13 bases between. Per the germline V gene, CDR1 is LNHNV and CDR2 is YYDKDF (reference sequence). CDR3 region: CATSRDRAREQYF. CDR3 sequence (DNA): TGTGCCACCAGCAGGGACAGAGCTAGGGAGCAGTACTTC. The full variable domain, with the rest looked up from reference TRBV15 and TRBJ2-7, is DAMVIQNPRYQVTQFGKPVTLSCSQTLNHNVMYWYQQKSSQAPKLLFHYYDKDFNNEADTPDNFQSRRPNTSFCFLDIRSPGLGDTAMYLCATSRDRAREQYFGPGTRLTVT.

This clone was seen only once. The V gene is TRBV7-8, the J gene TRBJ2-7, with 9 bases matching TRBD1. Per the germline V gene, CDR1 is SGHVS and CDR2 is FQNEAQ. V shed 5 bases, J shed 2 bases, and the junction held 7 bases outside the gene matches. This CDR3 comprises 15 residues. The CDR3 DNA follows: TGTGCCAGCAGCCCCACCGGGACAGGGACCTACGAGCAGTACTTC. Translated: CASSPTGTGTYEQYF.

V and J are TRBV27 and TRBJ2-3, with D tentatively TRBD1 or TRBD2 (5 bases each). V gave up 8 bases and J gave up 4 bases, with 19 bases separating them. The germline gives CDR1 MNHEY, CDR2 SMNVEV (reference sequence). The CDR3 is 15 amino acids. The CDR3 DNA follows: TGTGCCAGCCTTCCCGGGGCAGGGAACGCAGATACGCAGTATTTT. Encoded protein: CASLPGAGNADTQYF.

The J gene is TRBJ1-1, the V gene TRBV11-3; D unclear. Trimming removed 5 bases at V and 1 base at J, with 11 bases between. CDR1 SGHNT and CDR2 YENEEA come from the germline V gene. The CDR3 has 14 residues. The CDR3 loop is CASSPREQNTEAFF. CDR3 nucleotide sequence: TGTGCCAGCAGCCCGAGGGAACAGAACACTGAAGCTTTCTTT.

This clone was seen a few times. This chain connects TRBV11-3 to TRBJ2-1, with D tentatively TRBD2 (7 bases). In germline, CDR1 is SGHNT, CDR2 YENEEA. The CDR3 has 15 amino acids. The V gene lost 7 bases and the J gene lost 4 bases, with 17 bases spanning the gap. The CDR3 here is CASNGGGGGYNEQFF. The CDR3 DNA sequence: TGTGCCAGCAACGGTGGGGGGGGCGGTTACAATGAGCAGTTCTTC.

This chain uses TRBV19 with TRBJ1-1; no definite D call. CDR1 and CDR2 from the germline V gene are LNHDA and SQIVND (reference sequence). The V end lost 3 bases, the J end lost 4 bases, and 15 bases lay between the germline ends. The CDR3 contains 15 residues. Here the CDR3 DNA reads TGTGCCAGTAGTATGGTTGGCCTTAGATCCACTGAAGCTTTCTTT. Translating it yields CASSMVGLRSTEAFF.

CDR3 DNA: TGTGCCAGCAGACCCGGGACAGGATATAGCCAGCCCCAGCATTTT. Translating gives CASRPGTGYSQPQHF. This rearrangement joins TRBV6-6 to TRBJ1-5, with 8 bases fitting TRBD1. This CDR3 has 15 residues. Germline V gives CDR1 MNHNY, CDR2 SVGAGI (reference sequence). The V segment lost 6 bases and the J segment 7 bases; nucleotides outside the gene matches: 11.

The gene calls are TRBV9 and TRBJ2-7; 8 bases align to TRBD2. CDR1 is SGDLS and CDR2 is YYNGEE in the germline V gene. This CDR3 is 15 amino acids long. Losses at the gene ends were 2 bases for V and 4 bases for J; bases not matched to a gene: 8. CDR3 in amino acids: CASSVDGAGEYEQYF. The CDR3 coding sequence is TGTGCCAGCAGCGTGGACGGAGCGGGAGAATACGAGCAGTACTTC.

The rearrangement joins TRBV30 to TRBJ2-1, with a tentative D call TRBD2 (6 bases). The ends were cut back, 3 bases at V and 10 bases at J, with 13 bases in the middle. Germline values: CDR1 GTSNPN, CDR2 SVGIG (reference sequence). The CDR3 has 12 residues. The CDR3 here is CAWSALGGEQFF. The CDR3 DNA reads as TGTGCCTGGAGCGCCCTCGGGGGAGAGCAGTTCTTC. Full variable domain (missing parts from reference TRBV30 and TRBJ2-1): SQTIHQWPATLVQPVGSPLSLECTVEGTSNPNLYWYRQAAGRGLQLLFYSVGIGQISSEVPQNLSASRPQDRQFILSSKKLLLSDSGFYLCAWSALGGEQFFGPGTRLTVL.

The V and J genes are TRBV19 and TRBJ1-2; tentative D call: TRBD1 (5 bases). This CDR3 spans 16 amino acids. V shed 5 bases and J shed 0 bases, with 16 bases lying between them. Germline CDR1 and CDR2: LNHDA and SQIVND (reference sequence). The CDR3 DNA sequence: TGTGCCAGTAGTCCTACATGGACGGGGGCTAACTATGGCTACACCTTC. Its protein product is CASSPTWTGANYGYTF.

The chain recombines TRBV6-1 with TRBJ1-1; the D is unclear. Germline V CDR1 and CDR2: MNHNS, SASEGT. This CDR3 is 14 amino acids long. Trimming removed 4 bases at V and 1 base at J, with 10 bases between. The CDR3 sequence is CASSAHTPNTEAFF. The CDR3 DNA reads TGTGCCAGCAGTGCACACACACCGAACACTGAAGCTTTCTTT.

With regard to this clone: The junction departs from germline at one end; a sequencing error may be responsible. The chain couples TRBV7-7 to TRBJ2-1; 7 nucleotides line up with TRBD2. There are 13 residues in the CDR3. Looked up from germline, CDR1 is SSHAT and CDR2 is FNYEAQ (reference sequence). CDR3 amino acids: CASSPSGVNEQFF. In DNA, the CDR3 is TGTGCTAGCAGCCCAAGCGGGGTGAATGAGCAGTTCTTC.

The chain couples TRBV2 to TRBJ2-1, with D hard to call. The V end was cut by 1 base, the J end by 4 bases, with 11 bases between. Germline CDR1 SNHLY, CDR2 FYNNEI. The CDR3 consists of 15 residues. The CDR3 bases are TGTGCCAGCAGTGAAGGTAGGGTTTCTTACAATGAGCAGTTCTTC. Translated: CASSEGRVSYNEQFF.

The V and J genes are TRBV1 and TRBJ2-7; the table names TRBD2, a call not compared with the DNA. TRBV1 is a listed pseudogene. The CDR3 spans 16 residues. This CDR3 is CTSSQDGPSLAYEQYF. In nucleotides, the CDR3 is TGCACCAGCAGCCAAGATGGTCCTAGTTTGGCCTACGAGCAGTACTTC.

V is TRBV10-1 and J is TRBJ2-7; D possibly corresponds to TRBD2 (6 bases). V was cut by 4 bases and J by 4 bases, with 14 bases left in between. Per the germline V gene, CDR1 is WNHNN and CDR2 is SYGVQD (reference sequence). The CDR3 covers 14 residues. CDR3 region: CASSAEGSVYEQYF. The CDR3 nucleotides are TGCGCCAGCAGTGCGGAGGGGTCAGTTTACGAGCAGTACTTC.

This rearrangement joins TRBV6-5 to TRBJ1-1; D is unclear. This CDR3 contains 14 residues. Germline values: CDR1 MNHEY, CDR2 SVGAGI. The V gene lost 6 bases and the J gene lost 0 bases, with 11 bases spanning the gap. The chain's CDR3 is CASRLSAMNTEAFF. CDR3 in DNA: TGTGCCAGCAGACTCAGCGCTATGAACACTGAAGCTTTCTTT.

This rearrangement joins TRBV7-2 to TRBJ1-5; 7 bases map to TRBD1. Germline CDR1 SGHTA, CDR2 FQGNSA. The CDR3 sequence is 15 residues long. V shed 1 base, J shed 6 bases, and the junction held 6 bases outside the gene matches. The CDR3 sequence: CASSLDTGVSQPQHF. The DNA for the CDR3 is TGTGCCAGCAGCTTAGACACAGGGGTTAGTCAGCCCCAGCATTTT.

The rearrangement joins TRBV27 to TRBJ2-1; 12 bases align to TRBD2. The germline V gene encodes CDR1 MNHEY and CDR2 SMNVEV (reference sequence). V lost 0 bases to trimming and J lost 8 bases; unmatched junction nucleotides: 5. The CDR3 sequence is 16 residues long. CDR3 sequence reads: CASSLSGLAGGDEQFF. In DNA form, the CDR3 reads TGTGCCAGCAGTTTATCGGGACTAGCGGGCGGGGATGAGCAGTTCTTC.

This chain joins TRBV10-3 and TRBJ1-3; D possibly corresponds to TRBD1 (5 bases). The CDR3 has 16 amino acids. With 2 bases removed from V and 0 bases from J, the gap between germline ends came to 11 bases. Germline CDR1 and CDR2: ENHRY and SYGVKD. As DNA, the CDR3 is TGTGCCATCAGTGAGGGAGGACATCGCTCTGGAAACACCATATATTTT. This encodes CAISEGGHRSGNTIYF.

This rearrangement joins TRBV6-6 to TRBJ1-2, with D maybe TRBD1 (5 bases). CDR1 and CDR2 from the germline V gene are MNHNY and SVGAGI (reference sequence). Trimming shortened V by 6 bases and J by 6 bases, and 17 bases separated the two germline ends. This CDR3 spans 14 amino acids. This CDR3 is CASRPGGDLDGYTF. CDR3 bases: TGTGCCAGCAGACCGGGAGGGGATTTGGATGGCTACACCTTC.

CDR3 bases: TGTGCCAGCAGCATTGAACCTAGCGGGGGGGCGACAGATACGCAGTATTTT. As protein: CASSIEPSGGATDTQYF. The rearrangement joins TRBV5-5 to TRBJ2-3; 12 nucleotides match TRBD2. The germline V gene has CDR1 SGHKS and CDR2 YYEKEE (reference sequence). The CDR3 has 17 residues. After removal of 4 bases from V and 3 bases from J, the junction contained 9 bases not matched to a gene.

The J gene is TRBJ1-2, the V gene TRBV5-1, with D hard to call. The CDR3 spans 12 residues. Looked up from germline, CDR1 is SGHRS and CDR2 is YFSETQ. V was trimmed by 8 bases and J by 1 base, leaving 9 bases between them. The CDR3 DNA sequence: TGCGCCAGATACAGCTTTAACTATGGCTACACCTTC. As protein: CARYSFNYGYTF.